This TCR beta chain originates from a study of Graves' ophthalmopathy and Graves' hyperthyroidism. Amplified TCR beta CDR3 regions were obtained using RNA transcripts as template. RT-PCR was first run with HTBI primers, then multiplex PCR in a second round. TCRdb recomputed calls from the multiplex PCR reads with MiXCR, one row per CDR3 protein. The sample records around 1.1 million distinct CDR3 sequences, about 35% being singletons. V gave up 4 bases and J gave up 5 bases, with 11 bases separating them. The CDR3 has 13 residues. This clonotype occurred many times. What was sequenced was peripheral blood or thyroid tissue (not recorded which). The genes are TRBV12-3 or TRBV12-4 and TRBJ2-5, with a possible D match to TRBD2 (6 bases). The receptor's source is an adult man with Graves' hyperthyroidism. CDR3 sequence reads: CASSSREWETQYF. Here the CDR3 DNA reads TGTGCCAGCAGTTCACGGGAGTGGGAGACCCAGTACTTC.